This T cell receptor beta chain was sequenced for a study of vaccination effects on CD4 cells after COVID-19. Viral peptide pool expansion of antigen-specific CD4+ T cells preceded sequencing in the ViraFEST assay. Following 10 days of culture, CD4+ T cells were isolated. Subjects were given two BNT162b2 or mRNA-1273 vaccine doses. This CDR3 region has 14 residues. Germline V gene lookup returns CDR1 KGHDR and CDR2 SFDVKD. Trimming shortened V by 1 base and J by 6 bases, and 11 bases separated the two germline ends. Assay used: immunoSEQ multiplex PCR; TCRdb lists only in-frame clones, some missing. Among roughly 55,000 clones, 75% to 85% were seen once, and the ten largest hold 1.5% to 2.5%. This clone was seen a few times. The antigen remains undetermined.

V usage is TRBV24-1 and J usage is TRBJ1-2; D ambiguous. The material sequenced was CD4+ T cells from PBMCs cultured with HCoV-OC43 spike peptides, taken after COVID-19 vaccination. Subset: HCoV-OC43 spike overlapping peptide pool stimulation. The sequence was obtained from a human donor who received a COVID-19 vaccine. The CDR3 spells CATSDFGRRHGYTF. Written as DNA, the CDR3 is TGTGCCACCAGTGATTTCGGCAGGAGGCATGGCTACACCTTC.